This TCR beta chain was recovered during a study of PD-1 blockade in classical Hodgkin lymphoma (dated by TCRdb to the early 2020s). For context, the study as a whole: Nivolumab dosing was 3 mg/kg intravenously every 2 weeks, continuing until either disease progression or unacceptable toxicity. The study used CyTOF and TCR beta sequencing to define a peripheral blood immune signature of response to PD-1 blockade in classical Hodgkin lymphoma.

The Qiagen DNeasy kit was used to extract genomic DNA both from unsorted PBMCs and from the negatively selected CD4+ and CD8+ fractions. Using primers that anneal to V and J segments, immunoSEQ multiplex PCR amplified the TCR beta CDR3 regions. A synthetic immune receptor repertoire was used to minimize amplification bias, and any remaining bias was removed computationally after sequencing. The original pipeline was this. Custom Python scripts were used to quantify repertoire diversity as the Shannon entropy index. The unsorted, CD4+ and CD8+ repertoires were each analyzed separately, with the exception of combined analyses, where CD4+ and CD8+ sequences were merged in silico. Clonal expansion was defined as a frequency increase of at least 2-fold after treatment compared with C1D1, and clones undetected at baseline were assigned a pseudocount of 0.5. Singleton clones were defined as clones with 0 or 1 copy at C1D1, and non-singleton clones were defined as clones with 2 or more copies. Clones expanded in unsorted samples were annotated as CD4+, CD8+ or unknown by matching protein sequences in sorted samples from the same patient. Diversity changes from C1D1 to C4D1 were tested in paired samples using Wilcoxon tests. TCRdb holds this immuneACCESS table with in-frame rearrangements only. Some clones are missing; in checked studies, unresolved V genes explain under half, and the rest has no known cause. The DNA gave D and trimming, while V, J and clone size come from that table. This sample lists 60,000 or so clones; around 90% were detected once. The biggest ten clones account for about 9.6% of the sample.

Interpreted using the paper, the time point label stands for: cycle 1 day 1 (C1D1), immediately before nivolumab initiation. Every trial patient had relapsed following autologous stem cell transplantation, and prior brentuximab vedotin exposure was what differed among cohorts A, B and C. The trial cohort was composed of about 54 patients with relapsed/refractory classical Hodgkin lymphoma, for whom complete response, partial response or progressive disease was recorded as best overall response. Trial patients were treated with single-agent nivolumab in the multi-cohort phase II CheckMate 205 trial. An independent review committee assessed best overall response using the 2007 International Working Group response criteria. Trial PBMCs were collected just before the start of nivolumab (C1D1) and during therapy at cycle 2 day 1 and cycle 4 day 1. Peripheral blood was collected in 8 mL Vacutainer Cell Preparation Tubes, from which PBMCs were isolated by centrifugation and then cryopreserved.

To note about this clone: Its antigen remains undetermined. Nothing much larger sits one base from this clone, and base qualities are not available.

General conclusions and limits of the study: The study was limited to a single clinical trial cohort, and causes of repertoire differences, possibly disease activity or prior therapy, remained undefined. Among trial patients, those achieving complete response had baseline diversity similar to that of newly diagnosed patients, while diversity was significantly lower in partial responders and progressors. Baseline TCR diversity was reported to be lower in newly diagnosed patients than in healthy donors, and even lower in relapsed/refractory patients. CD4+ but not CD8+ TCR diversity rose significantly by C4D1 (p=0.0027 vs p=0.16), most apparent in complete responders (p=0.02). Lower diversity was seen in patients whose nivolumab began less than 1 year after ASCT, and these patients were left out of later analyses so that immune reconstitution would not confound the results.

The CDR3 spans 15 residues, from the cysteine through the phenylalanine. Only CDR3 DNA is held: 45 bases, read in frame from base 1. CDR1 and CDR2 (SGHRS, YFSETQ) derive from the germline V gene. V is cut by 4 bases and J by 0 bases, and the space between the germline ends is 10 bases. The chain is made from TRBV5-1 and TRBJ1-4; a weak D assignment points to TRBD1 (6 bases agree). The specimen comprised peripheral blood mononuclear cells (PBMCs), sampled at baseline. This receptor was obtained from a human donor with classical Hodgkin lymphoma. The base sequence is TGCGCCAGCAGCAGGACAGCCGCAACTAATGAAAAACTGTTTTTT. It is translated as CASSRTAATNEKLFF.